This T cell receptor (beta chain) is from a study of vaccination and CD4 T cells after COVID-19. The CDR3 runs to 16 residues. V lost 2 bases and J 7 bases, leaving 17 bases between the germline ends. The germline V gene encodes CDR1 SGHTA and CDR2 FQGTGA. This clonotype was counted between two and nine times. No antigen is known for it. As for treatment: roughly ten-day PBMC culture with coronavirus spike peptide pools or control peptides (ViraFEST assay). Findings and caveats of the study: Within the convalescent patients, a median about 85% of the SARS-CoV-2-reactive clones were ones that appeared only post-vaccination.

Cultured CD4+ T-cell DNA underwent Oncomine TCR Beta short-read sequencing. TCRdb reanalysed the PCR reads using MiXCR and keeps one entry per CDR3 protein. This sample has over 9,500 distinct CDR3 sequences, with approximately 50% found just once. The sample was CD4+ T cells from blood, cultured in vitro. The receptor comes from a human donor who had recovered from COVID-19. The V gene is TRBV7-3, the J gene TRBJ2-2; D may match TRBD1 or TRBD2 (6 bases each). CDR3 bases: TGTGCCAGCAGCTTAGGAGGGGGTAGAGAAGGCGGGGAGCTGTTTTTT. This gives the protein CASSLGGGREGGELFF.